The present entry profiles one T cell receptor (beta chain) with its context. The CDR3 length is 16 residues. Germline V CDR1 and CDR2: SGHRS, YFSETQ. The germline V and J ends were trimmed by 3 bases and 4 bases, with 19 bases remaining between them. For sorted subsets, approximately 0.2 ug DNA per replicate equaled tens of thousands of T cell genomes. Sequencing was performed with immunoSEQ multiplex PCR; in TCRdb, only in-frame clones are kept and a portion is missing. The sample consists of 2 million to 2.5 million clones, almost 96% of them appearing once. This specimen belongs to a study of shared clonotypes between healthy human individuals.

This receptor was obtained from a man between 18 and 35 years old in good health. The sequenced material came from naive CD4+ T cells sorted from blood. Described subset: CD45RA+ positively selected. The V gene is TRBV5-1, the J gene TRBJ2-5; D possibly uses TRBD1 or TRBD2 (6 bases each). In nucleotides, the CDR3 is TGCGCCAGCAGCTCAATTAACACAGGGAGGATAGAGACCCAGTACTTC. Translation: CASSSINTGRIETQYF.